The 25 T cell receptor beta chains in this list originate from one sample, sequenced in a study of identical twins. TCRdb fed the 5' RACE reads into MiXCR, producing one record per CDR3 protein. This table holds about 550,000 distinct CDR3 sequences, about 22% found once. These data were also filed under a second study, of yellow fever vaccine responses in identical twins.

Sequenced: CD4+ T cells sorted from blood. Source of these receptors: a woman younger than 30 in good health.

This clonotype appeared a few times. This chain connects TRBV28 to TRBJ1-1; D is undetermined. Deletions cut 4 bases from V and 6 bases from J, with 21 bases between. The V gene's germline CDR1 is MDHEN and CDR2 SYDVKM. There are 16 residues in the CDR3. As DNA, the CDR3 is TGTGCCAGCAGTTCGCCGACCCCCGCTCGACGGGCTGAAGCTTTCTTT. This sequence encodes CASSSPTPARRAEAFF.

This clonotype was detected a few times. The J gene is TRBJ1-2, the V gene TRBV28, with D hard to call. Germline V gene lookup returns CDR1 MDHEN and CDR2 SYDVKM. The ends were cut back, 6 bases at V and 4 bases at J, with 6 bases in the middle. CDR3 length: 11 amino acids. Here the CDR3 DNA reads TGTGCCAGCAGCGACCCCTATGGCTACACCTTC. Its protein is CASSDPYGYTF.

The chain recombines TRBV29-1 with TRBJ2-1; a possible D gene is TRBD1 (6 bases). Per germline, CDR1 SQVTM and CDR2 ANQGSEA. This CDR3 spans 16 amino acids. V lost 0 bases to trimming and J lost 4 bases, with 16 bases between them. In DNA form, the CDR3 reads TGCAGCGTTGAAGAACTGAGGGGGATATCTTACAATGAGCAGTTCTTC. Protein: CSVEELRGISYNEQFF.

The chain is built from TRBV10-3 and TRBJ2-3; the D gene is possibly TRBD2 (7 bases). V was shortened by 7 bases and J by 1 base, with 15 bases between the two germline ends. Germline values: CDR1 ENHRY, CDR2 SYGVKD. This CDR3 is 15 amino acids long. CDR3 protein: CAIKGTGRGTDTQYF. The CDR3 DNA reads as TGTGCCATCAAAGGTACAGGGAGGGGCACAGATACGCAGTATTTT.

This clonotype was picked up a small number of times. The chain joins TRBV9 to TRBJ2-3; D unclear. Germline lookup yields CDR1 SGDLS and CDR2 YYNGEE. The V end was cut by 0 bases, the J end by 0 bases, with 17 bases between. The CDR3 is 18 amino acids. Here the CDR3 reads CASSVERIAPMSTDTQYF. CDR3 in DNA: TGTGCCAGCAGCGTAGAGCGAATAGCCCCTATGAGCACAGATACGCAGTATTTT.

V gene TRBV28 combines with J gene TRBJ2-2; 8 nucleotides line up with TRBD1. V shed 1 base and J 1 base; nucleotides not matched to a gene: 2. There are 16 residues in the CDR3. Germline values: CDR1 MDHEN, CDR2 SYDVKM. DNA of the CDR3: TGTGCCAGCAGTTTATTTGGACAGGGGAACACCGGGGAGCTGTTTTTT. It specifies CASSLFGQGNTGELFF.

The J gene is TRBJ1-5, the V gene TRBV2, with TRBD1 as a possible D gene (5 bases). V dropped 6 bases and J dropped 7 bases, with 19 bases sitting between them. The CDR3 extends over 15 amino acids. The germline CDR1 and CDR2 sequences are SNHLY and FYNNEI. The CDR3 nucleotides are TGTGCCAGCAGCACTCGGGGGGGGTGGGACCAGCCCCAGCATTTT. This codes for CASSTRGGWDQPQHF.

This chain links TRBV20-1 with TRBJ1-6; no clear D gene. Per the germline V gene, CDR1 is DFQATT and CDR2 is SNEGSKA (reference sequence). The V and J ends lost 3 bases and 0 bases respectively, with 6 bases between them. The CDR3 extends over 14 amino acids. Here the CDR3 DNA reads TGCAGTGCTAGTGCGCGCTCCTATAATTCACCCCTCCACTTT. Protein sequence: CSASARSYNSPLHF.

The chain uses TRBV12-3 or TRBV12-4 and TRBJ1-1, with D tentatively TRBD1 (6 bases). With 6 bases removed from V and 0 bases from J, the gap between germline ends came to 14 bases. This CDR3 contains 15 residues. The CDR3 nucleotides are TGTGCCAGCAGCCTCCTGGGACAAGTGAACACTGAAGCTTTCTTT. Translation: CASSLLGQVNTEAFF.

This chain uses TRBV10-3 with TRBJ2-7; 9 bases agree with TRBD1. Germline V gives CDR1 ENHRY, CDR2 SYGVKD. This CDR3 is built from 12 residues. Losses at the gene ends were 2 bases for V and 12 bases for J; bases not matched to a gene: 5. The DNA for the CDR3 is TGTGCCATCAGTGAGAGGGACAGGGACACGTACTTC. Its translation is CAISERDRDTYF.

Points on this clonotype: The limits of the CDR3 on the DNA are not certain, so only TCRdb's listed CDR3 is given. The chain has TRBV28 and TRBJ1-5; no check of the table's D call, TRBD1, against the DNA was made. The CDR3 sequence runs 15 residues, both termini included. The V gene's germline CDR1 is MDHEN and CDR2 SYDVKM. This CDR3 reads CASSSSGTGYQPQHF.

The chain employs TRBV7-3 and TRBJ2-6; 10 bases agree with TRBD2. The CDR3 extends over 18 amino acids. Germline trimming cut 3 bases from V and 0 bases from J; bases unmatched to any gene: 5. Looked up from germline, CDR1 is SGHTA and CDR2 is FQGTGA. CDR3 sequence (DNA): TGTGCCAGCAGCTTCAAAGCGGGAGGGGGCTCTGGGGCCAACGTCCTGACTTTC. Its protein is CASSFKAGGGSGANVLTF.

This clonotype was recorded a few times. V is TRBV5-1 and J is TRBJ2-2; 13 bases align to TRBD2. Unmatched junction bases numbered 14, after V lost 2 bases and J lost 1 base. This CDR3 spans 21 amino acids. Germline CDR1 and CDR2: SGHRS and YFSETQ. The CDR3 protein is CASSFPAVWTSGGQNTGELFF. DNA of the CDR3: TGCGCCAGCAGCTTCCCCGCGGTCTGGACTAGCGGGGGACAGAACACCGGGGAGCTGTTTTTT.

This clonotype was counted between two and nine times. The CDR3 region has the DNA TGCAGTGCTACGAGGTCCGGGACAGGGTTTGGTGAAAAACTGTTTTTT. Translating it yields CSATRSGTGFGEKLFF. The V call is TRBV20-1, the J call TRBJ1-4; 9 bases map to TRBD1. Germline assignment: CDR1 DFQATT and CDR2 SNEGSKA (reference sequence). Losses at the gene ends were 4 bases for V and 7 bases for J; bases not matched to a gene: 13. The CDR3 totals 16 residues.

The chain employs TRBV24-1 and TRBJ2-3, with D perhaps matching TRBD1 (5 bases). CDR3 length equals 16 residues. V lost 4 bases and J 5 bases, leaving 18 bases between the germline ends. CDR1 is KGHDR and CDR2 is SFDVKD in the germline V gene. DNA for the CDR3: TGTGCCACCAGTGAGAACAGGCCAACCCCGGGAGATACGCAGTATTTT. Translating it yields CATSENRPTPGDTQYF.

J is TRBJ2-1 and V is TRBV7-9; 9 bases match TRBD2. The trim removed 1 base at V and 5 bases at J, leaving 6 bases unmatched. Germline V gene lookup returns CDR1 SEHNR and CDR2 FQNEAQ (reference sequence). The CDR3 has 16 residues. CDR3 region: CASSLVRLAGNNEQFF. CDR3 nucleotide sequence: TGTGCCAGCAGCTTAGTTCGCCTAGCGGGAAACAATGAGCAGTTCTTC. The whole variable domain, filled in from reference TRBV7-9 and TRBJ2-1, reads DTGVSQNPRHKITKRGQNVTFRCDPISEHNRLYWYRQTLGQGPEFLTYFQNEAQLEKSRLLSDRFSAERPKGSFSTLEIQRTEQGDSAMYLCASSLVRLAGNNEQFFGPGTRLTVL.

This clonotype was seen more than once but under ten times. The V and J genes are TRBV9 and TRBJ2-1; 10 nucleotides line up with TRBD1. This CDR3 is 17 amino acids long. Germline V lookup: CDR1 SGDLS, CDR2 YYNGEE. Losses at the gene ends were 0 bases for V and 6 bases for J; bases not matched to a gene: 9. The CDR3 DNA reads TGTGCCAGCAGCGTAGGACAGGGGGCACAATGGTTCAATGAGCAGTTCTTC. Its translation: CASSVGQGAQWFNEQFF.

This clonotype was counted a few times. This sequence joins TRBV15 and TRBJ2-2; no definite D call. Looked up from germline, CDR1 is LNHNV and CDR2 is YYDKDF (reference sequence). CDR3 length: 14 residues. V was pared by 0 bases and J by 7 bases, with 9 bases between. CDR3 nucleotide sequence: TGTGCCACCAGCAGAGAGGCCTCTTACGGGGAGCTGTTTTTT. Its protein is CATSREASYGELFF.

The chain recombines TRBV20-1 with TRBJ2-5; D call uncertain. The CDR3 runs 13 residues. The V gene lost 4 bases and the J gene lost 4 bases, with 13 bases spanning the gap. Germline V CDR1 and CDR2: DFQATT, SNEGSKA (reference sequence). For the CDR3, the DNA is TGCAGTGCTAACCTTAGACTGGTAGAGACCCAGTACTTC. Its translation is CSANLRLVETQYF.

This clonotype has just a few counts. The genes are TRBV18 and TRBJ2-1; D is uncertain. Germline CDR1 KGHSH, CDR2 LQKENI. V lost 2 bases, J lost 3 bases, and 11 bases lay in between. The CDR3 spans 15 residues. CDR3 DNA sequence: TGTGCCAGCTCACCAAACAGTCCCAGCTACAATGAGCAGTTCTTC. Translating it yields CASSPNSPSYNEQFF.

On this clonotype: Germline and junction disagree at one end, which may indicate a read error. The rearrangement links TRBV24-1 to TRBJ2-1; no definite D call. Per the germline V gene, CDR1 is KGHDR and CDR2 is SFDVKD. This CDR3 spans 14 amino acids. The CDR3 nucleotides are TGTGCCACCAGTGGAGACTTCTCCCACAATGAGCAGTTCTTC. It codes for CATSGDFSHNEQFF.

This chain uses TRBV4-1 with TRBJ2-1; D possibly corresponds to TRBD2 (5 bases). The CDR3 contains 16 residues. The germline V gene encodes CDR1 MGHRA and CDR2 YSYEKL. V lost 0 bases, J lost 7 bases, and 16 bases lay in between. The CDR3 nucleotides read TGCGCCAGCAGCCAAGAAACGAGGGCTCTTGCAAATGAGCAGTTCTTC. Its protein product is CASSQETRALANEQFF.

This clonotype was observed a few times. V is TRBV7-2 and J is TRBJ2-1; D remains ambiguous. Germline CDR1 reads SGHTA; CDR2 reads FQGNSA. The CDR3 length is 16 residues. V gave up 0 bases and J gave up 2 bases, with 11 bases separating them. The CDR3 region has the DNA TGTGCCAGCAGCTTAGCTTCCGCTCCCCCCTACAATGAGCAGTTCTTC. It encodes CASSLASAPPYNEQFF.

This clonotype was observed a few times. This chain connects TRBV20-1 to TRBJ2-2; the match to TRBD1 covers 9 bases. Losses at the gene ends were 3 bases for V and 7 bases for J; bases not matched to a gene: 3. The CDR3 contains 13 residues. Germline V lookup: CDR1 DFQATT, CDR2 SNEGSKA (reference sequence). The CDR3 loop reads CSASRQGDGELFF. The CDR3 coding sequence is TGCAGTGCTAGCAGACAGGGGGACGGGGAGCTGTTTTTT.

The rearrangement uses TRBV20-1 and TRBJ2-6, with D possibly TRBD1 on 6 matching bases. CDR1 is DFQATT, CDR2 SNEGSKA, per germline (reference sequence). V lost 5 bases and J 6 bases, leaving 14 bases between the germline ends. CDR3 length: 14 residues. The CDR3 nucleotides are TGCAGTGCTGACACAGGGTTTTTGGCCAACGTCCTGACTTTC. Translating it yields CSADTGFLANVLTF.